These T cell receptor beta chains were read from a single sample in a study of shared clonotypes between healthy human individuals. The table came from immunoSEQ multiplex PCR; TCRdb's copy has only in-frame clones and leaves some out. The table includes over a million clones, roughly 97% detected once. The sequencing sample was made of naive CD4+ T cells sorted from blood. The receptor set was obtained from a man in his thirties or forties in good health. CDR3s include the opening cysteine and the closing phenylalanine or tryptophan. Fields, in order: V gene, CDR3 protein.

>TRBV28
CASSPPPGQVYF
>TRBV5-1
CASSLFGTSGDYNEQFF
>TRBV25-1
CASSDRAYGANVLTF
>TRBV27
CASSPTWTGYEKLFF
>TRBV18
CASSPLDIQGPGNTIYF
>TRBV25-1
CASSDPSGAGETQYF
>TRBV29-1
CSAWAGDNEQFF
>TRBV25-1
CASSDPQGVSYEQYF
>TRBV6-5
CASKAGNQPQHF
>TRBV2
CASSEDRGIGSQHF
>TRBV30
CAWSLGRKNEKLFF
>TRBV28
CASSLWLSYNEQFF
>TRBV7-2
CASTPSRAAIYNEQFF
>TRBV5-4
CASSLYRGGYEQYF
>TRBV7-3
CASSLGGADQQYF
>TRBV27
CASSFLEGQGRAFF
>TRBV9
CASSVPRTGGAGSYNEQFF
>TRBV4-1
CASSQVITGVGGELFF
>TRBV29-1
CSVVMNGRASYEQFF
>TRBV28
CASSSPGVASGELFF
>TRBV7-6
CASSPQTLETQYF
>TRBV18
CASSQDRVDEQYF
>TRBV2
CASSRDHYSYEQYF
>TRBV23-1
CASSPDRAGAAPQHF
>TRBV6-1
CASSDPGRGNQPQHF
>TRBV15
CATSRGPGDQPQHF
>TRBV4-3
CASSQDGTSAYNEQFF
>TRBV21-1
CASSKGRAGGSYEQYF
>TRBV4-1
CASSLSTGGWETQYF
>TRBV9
CASSTRPLGEQYF
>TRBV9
CASSAGTSGYNEQFF
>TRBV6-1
CASSGPSGGGREQYF
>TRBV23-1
CASSPRLRDTDTQYF
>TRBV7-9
CASSLGQGYGYTF
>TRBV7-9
CASISFVGGSPNTGELFF
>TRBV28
CASSFFNQLYEAFF
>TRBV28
CASSLVRYTQYF
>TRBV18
CASSPRLDTGRGAYEQYF
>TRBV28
CASSPRRGMNGNQPQHF
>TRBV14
CASSPLTGLDRIGEQYF
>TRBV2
CASEVGPQGEQYF
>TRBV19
CASSPYSSGPGADTQYF
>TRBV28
CASSKRDPGNTIYF
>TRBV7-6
CASSSTRRIRNQPQHF
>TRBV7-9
CASSSYGEGSGNTIYF
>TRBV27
CASSLSGGATQYF
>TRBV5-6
CASSLKWGVYEQYF
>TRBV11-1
CASSTPDTRSYEQYF
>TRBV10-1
CASSRTDTQYF
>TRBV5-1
CASSSDSDPPYEQYF
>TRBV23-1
CASSRLGQMERSGANVLTF
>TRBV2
CASSEARGSSTDTQYF
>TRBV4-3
CASSQVATGLTEAFF
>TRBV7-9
CASRETGLNTEAFF
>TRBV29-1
CSARLDRTGNTIYF
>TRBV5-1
CASSFGRTGGPSINEQYF
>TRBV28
CASSHLGLADAYEQYF
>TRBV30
CAWSPDPINSNQPQHF
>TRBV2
CASRRGDSSWIKPF